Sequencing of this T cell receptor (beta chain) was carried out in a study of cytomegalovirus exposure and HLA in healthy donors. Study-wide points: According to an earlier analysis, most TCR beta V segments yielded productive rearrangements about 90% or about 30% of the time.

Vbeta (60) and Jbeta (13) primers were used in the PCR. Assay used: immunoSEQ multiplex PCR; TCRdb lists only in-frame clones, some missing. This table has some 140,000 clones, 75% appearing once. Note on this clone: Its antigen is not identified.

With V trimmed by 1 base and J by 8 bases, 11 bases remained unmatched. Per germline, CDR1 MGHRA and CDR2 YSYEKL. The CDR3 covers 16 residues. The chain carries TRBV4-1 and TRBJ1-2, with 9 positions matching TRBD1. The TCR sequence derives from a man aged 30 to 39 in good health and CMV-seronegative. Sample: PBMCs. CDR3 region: CASSQGPGQGRSGYTF. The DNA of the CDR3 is TGCGCCAGCAGCCAAGGGCCTGGACAGGGGCGGTCCGGCTACACCTTC.